This T cell receptor (beta chain) came from a study of T cells in Graves' hyperthyroidism and ophthalmopathy. Study-wide results and caveats: Among thyroid clonotypes expanded above 0.001, most also appeared in blood.

Each patient was aged 18 to 65 and had newly diagnosed hyperthyroidism of under 2 months' duration. Patients were excluded for uncontrolled infection, other autoimmune disease, pregnancy or lactation. Amplification of TCR beta CDR3 regions was performed using RNA transcripts as template. RT-PCR in the first round (using the HTBI primer set) targeted the TCR CDR3. Via MiXCR, TCRdb re-called the multiplex PCR reads, giving one row per CDR3 protein. The sample consists of 45,000 to 55,000 distinct CDR3 sequences, roughly 50% of them appearing once. In germline, CDR1 is DFQATT, CDR2 SNEGSKA (reference sequence). CDR3 length: 14 residues. A word on this clonotype: Its antigen remains unknown.

The origin of this receptor is a man between 18 and 35 years old with Graves' hyperthyroidism. Sequenced: peripheral blood or thyroid tissue (not recorded which). The chain has TRBV20-1 and TRBJ1-1; 8 bases align to TRBD2. Near its end, the DNA agrees better with TRBJ2-2, so the J call may be wrong. Here the CDR3 reads CSASGRASTGELFF. The CDR3, as DNA: TGCAGTGCTAGCGGGAGGGCCTCAACCGGGGAGCTGTTTTTT.